This TCR beta chain was retrieved from a study of vaccination and CD4 T cells after COVID-19 (dated by TCRdb to 2022 to 2024). As for the study more broadly: SARS-CoV-2 positivity had been established in the convalescent patients by nasal swab PCR, and mild disease was recorded in some 10 of these patients and severe disease in one. Six males and four females were included in the convalescent cohort, with two Hispanic individuals, seven Caucasians, two Asians and one multiracial person represented. Participants received two doses of either the Pfizer-BioNTech BNT162b2 vaccine (n=8) or the Moderna mRNA-1273 vaccine (n=2). Post-COVID blood samples from convalescent patients were collected a median of around 100 days after diagnosis, with a range of roughly 35 to 180 days. Post-vaccine blood samples were taken a median of around 70 days after the second vaccine dose, with a range of about 13 to 241 days. Culture stimuli were overlapping spike peptide pools from SARS-CoV-2 and from the common cold coronaviruses HCoV-NL63, HCoV-OC43 and HCoV-229E. As controls, cultures received a CEFX viral epitope pool (the positive control), an HIV-1 Nef peptide pool (the negative control), or no peptide at all. The spike-specific CD4+ TCR repertoire was compared before and after mRNA vaccination in around ten COVID-19 convalescent patients and a handful of infection-naive healthy vaccine recipients. Study-wide conclusions, independent of this receptor: Only a relatively small number of convalescent patients were included in the study, and early timepoints following natural infection were not analyzed. In convalescent patients, a median roughly 87% of post-vaccine SARS-CoV-2-reactive clones were detected only after vaccination, and vaccine-specific priming was suggested by this finding. In convalescent patients, nearly all vaccine-specific clones (304 of 307) were found to be mono-reactive for SARS-CoV-2 spike rather than cross-reactive with common cold coronaviruses. The median number of SARS-CoV-2-reactive clonotypes rose from 20 to 25 after infection to 35 to 45 after vaccination, but the change was not significant.

This clonotype was detected once. This clone's antigen is unknown. Base qualities are not recorded, but no much larger clone differs from it by a single base. Resting on one read, the evidence is weak. The junction shows trimming of 4 bases on V and 2 bases on J, plus 12 bases between the germline ends. The CDR3 measures 14 amino acids from cysteine to phenylalanine. Of all the DNA, just the CDR3 is kept, 42 bases in frame from base 1. CDR1 is given as SGHNT and CDR2 as YYREEE, both from the germline V gene (reference sequence). The treatment or condition label here, explained by the study, means: approximately 11-day PBMC culture with coronavirus spike peptide pools or control peptides (ViraFEST assay). The ViraFEST assay, used in the study, expanded antigen-specific T cells with peptide pools and then identified the expanded clonotypes through TCR sequencing. Positive SARS-CoV-2 PCR tests in the convalescent patients dated from March to December 2020, before Alpha, Beta and Delta variants emerged in the United States. Each well held two million PBMCs cultured with roughly 10 ug/ml peptide pools in IMDM containing around 5% human AB serum and approximately 10 IU/ml IL-2. On days 3 and 7, half of the culture medium was replaced with fresh IL-2-containing medium. Once the cells had been in culture for around nine days, the EasySep CD4+ T cell isolation kit was used to isolate CD4+ T cells by negative selection. Ficoll-Paque Plus gradient centrifugation was used to isolate PBMCs from whole blood, and the isolated PBMCs were then either used fresh or cryopreserved at -140C. Triplicate wells were generally used for each culture condition.

The library was made by PCR. DNA from cultured CD4+ T cells underwent TCR sequencing with the Oncomine TCR Beta short-read assay at the Johns Hopkins FTIC core. The QIAamp micro DNA kit was used to extract genomic DNA from the cultured CD4+ T cells. Oncomine TCR Beta libraries made from cultured CD4+ T cells were pooled using unique dual indexes and sequenced on an Illumina iSeq 100. The published analysis was carried out like this. Non-productive sequences were filtered out, and CDR3s that did not start with C, did not end with F or W, or were shorter than 7 amino acids were discarded. The MANAFEST web application was used to identify antigen-specific clonotypes by comparing peptide-stimulated wells against reference wells and other culture wells. For a clone to be called positive, the clone needed an FDR below 0.05, an odds ratio above 5, and a productive frequency above 0.1% in at least two of three replicate wells. Clonotypes that were significantly expanded in both SARS-CoV-2 spike wells and at least one common cold coronavirus spike condition were defined as cross-reactive. Levenshtein distances (stringdist) and unrooted phylogenetic trees (ape) in R version 3.6.1 were used to assess CDR3 homology. TCRdb handled the public reads itself, with Q25 trimming in fastp and clone calling in MiXCR, and kept productive beta chains. For every CDR3 protein sequence, its rows merge into one entry that carries the most common genes and DNA. These V and J calls are TCRdb output, not the study's own analysis. The sample table shows roughly 16,000 distinct CDR3 sequences, and 48% are seen once. The ten biggest clones cover 9% to 15% of the sample.

The rearranged chain carries TRBV5-4 and TRBJ1-1; a tentative D call is TRBD1 (5 bases match). Sequenced sample: CD4+ T cells from blood, cultured in vitro. The receptor was isolated from a human donor who had recovered from COVID-19. The nucleotide sequence is TGTGCCAGCAGCCCCTGGGACGGAAACACTGAAGCTTTCTTT. Its amino acids are CASSPWDGNTEAFF. When the CDR3 is completed using the reference TRBV5-4 and TRBJ1-1 genes on either side, the full variable domain is ETGVTQSPTHLIKTRGQQVTLRCSSQSGHNTVSWYQQALGQGPQFIFQYYREEENGRGNFPPRFSGLQFPNYSSELNVNALELDDSALYLCASSPWDGNTEAFFGQGTRLTVV.